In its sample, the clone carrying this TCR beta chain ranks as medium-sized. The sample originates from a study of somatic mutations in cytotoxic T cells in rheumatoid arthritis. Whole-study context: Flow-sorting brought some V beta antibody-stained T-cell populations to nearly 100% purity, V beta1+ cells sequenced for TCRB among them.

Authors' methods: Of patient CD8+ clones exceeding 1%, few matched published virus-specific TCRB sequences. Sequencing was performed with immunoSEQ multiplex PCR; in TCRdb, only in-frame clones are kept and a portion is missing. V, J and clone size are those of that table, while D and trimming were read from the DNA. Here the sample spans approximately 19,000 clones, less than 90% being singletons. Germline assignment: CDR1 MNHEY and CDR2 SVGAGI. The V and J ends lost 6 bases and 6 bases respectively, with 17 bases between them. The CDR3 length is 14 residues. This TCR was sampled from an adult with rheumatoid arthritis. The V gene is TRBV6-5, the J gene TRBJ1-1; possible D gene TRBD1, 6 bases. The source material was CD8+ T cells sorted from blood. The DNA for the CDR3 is TGTGCCAGCAGCCCCTCTCCCGGGGGGCCTGAAGCTTTCTTT. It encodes CASSPSPGGPEAFF.